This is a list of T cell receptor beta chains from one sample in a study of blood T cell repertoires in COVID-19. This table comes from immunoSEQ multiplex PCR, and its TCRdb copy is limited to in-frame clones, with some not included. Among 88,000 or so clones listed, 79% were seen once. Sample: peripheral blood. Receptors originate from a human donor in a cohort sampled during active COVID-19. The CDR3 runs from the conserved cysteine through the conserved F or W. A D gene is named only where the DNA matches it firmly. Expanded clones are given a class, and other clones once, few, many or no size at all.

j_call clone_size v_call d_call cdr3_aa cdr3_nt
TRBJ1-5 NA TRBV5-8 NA CASSLFPGARDGYSQPQHF TGTGCCAGCAGCTTGTTCCCAGGGGCCCGCGATGGTTATAGTCAGCCCCAGCATTTT
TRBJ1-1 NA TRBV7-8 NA CASSLAAGEMVNTEAFF TGTGCCAGCAGCTTAGCGGCGGGGGAAATGGTGAACACTGAAGCTTTCTTT
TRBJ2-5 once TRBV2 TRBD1 CASSLEGQGMETQYF TGTGCCAGCAGCCTGGAGGGACAGGGGATGGAGACCCAGTACTTC
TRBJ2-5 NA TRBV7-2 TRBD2 CASSWGSGSQETQYF TGTGCCAGCAGCTGGGGTAGCGGGTCTCAAGAGACCCAGTACTTC
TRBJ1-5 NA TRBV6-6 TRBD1 CASTQGLNQPQHF TGTGCCAGCACACAGGGGTTAAATCAGCCCCAGCATTTT
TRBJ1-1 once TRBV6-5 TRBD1 CASSYGTGGTEAFF TGTGCCAGCAGTTACGGGACAGGGGGCACTGAAGCTTTCTTT
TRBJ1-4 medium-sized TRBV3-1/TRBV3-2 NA CASSQGQGGAEKLFF TGTGCCAGCAGCCAAGGCCAGGGAGGCGCTGAAAAACTGTTTTTT
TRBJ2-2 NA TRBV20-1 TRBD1 CSASGQGVNTGELFF TGCAGTGCGAGTGGGCAGGGGGTGAACACCGGGGAGCTGTTTTTT
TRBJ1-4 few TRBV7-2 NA CASSLVGGRGEKLFF TGTGCCAGCAGCTTAGTGGGGGGTCGTGGTGAAAAACTGTTTTTT
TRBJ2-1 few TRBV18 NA CASSPPGAAEQFF TGTGCCAGCTCACCACCGGGGGCAGCTGAGCAGTTCTTC
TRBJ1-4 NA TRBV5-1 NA CASSLGGAANEKLFF TGCGCCAGCAGCTTGGGTGGGGCTGCTAATGAAAAACTGTTTTTT
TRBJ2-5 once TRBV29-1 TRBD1 CSVAGGDETQYF TGCAGCGTCGCAGGGGGCGATGAGACCCAGTACTTC
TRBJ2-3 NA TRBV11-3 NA CASSPPGDSWGTDTQYF TGTGCCAGCAGCCCGCCGGGAGACTCCTGGGGCACAGATACGCAGTATTTT
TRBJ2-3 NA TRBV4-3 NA CASSQEIVSDTQYF TGCGCCAGCAGCCAAGAGATAGTTTCAGATACGCAGTATTTT
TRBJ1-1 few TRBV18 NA CASSPWTEKNTEAFF TGTGCCAGCTCACCCTGGACAGAGAAGAACACTGAAGCTTTCTTT
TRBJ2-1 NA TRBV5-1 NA CASGQTNNEQFF TGCGCCAGCGGGCAGACTAACAATGAGCAGTTCTTC
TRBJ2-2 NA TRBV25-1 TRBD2 CASSDLAGGPAGELFF TGTGCCAGCAGTGATCTAGCGGGAGGTCCTGCCGGGGAGCTGTTTTTT
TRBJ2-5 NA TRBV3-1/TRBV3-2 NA CASSPPPAGPYQETQYF TGTGCCAGCAGCCCCCCCCCTGCGGGACCCTACCAAGAGACCCAGTACTTC
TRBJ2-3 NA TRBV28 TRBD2 CASSLDSGRTDTQYF TGTGCCAGCAGCCTCGATAGCGGGAGGACAGATACGCAGTATTTT
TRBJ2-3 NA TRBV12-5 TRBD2 CASGFGSGAETTDTQYF TGTGCTAGTGGTTTTGGTAGCGGGGCGGAAACCACAGATACGCAGTATTTT
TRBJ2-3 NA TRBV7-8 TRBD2 CASSRGGLGSGPADTQYF TGTGCCAGCAGCCGGGGGGGACTAGGTTCGGGCCCGGCAGATACGCAGTATTTT